This T cell receptor (beta chain) is from a study of regulatory T cells in long-lasting Graves disease. In its sample, this clonotype was seen a few times. Its specificity is not known. General study results and limits: There was favoring of TRBV28, TRBJ1-2 and TRBJ2-5 in persistent disease. New patients shared fewer public clonotypes (about 1,000) than persistent patients did (roughly 2,500).

Assembly of TCR beta libraries relied on iRepertoire HTBI primers together with Arm-PCR of CDR3 regions. TCRdb recomputed calls from the multiplex PCR reads with MiXCR, one row per CDR3 protein. The sample records 510,000 or so distinct CDR3 sequences, 12% being singletons. Trimming removed 0 bases at V and 3 bases at J, with 17 bases between. CDR3 length equals 17 residues. Per germline, CDR1 LNHNV and CDR2 YYDKDF (reference sequence). The sample's time point: newly diagnosed GD, antithyroid drugs for less than 3 months. PBMC RNA served as the TCR library source. The authors drew patients from an endocrinology department in Xi'an, China. These same records also appear under a second study, on T cells in Graves' hyperthyroidism and ophthalmopathy. As that report states: A median around 6.4 months before onset, the model predicted ophthalmopathy.

The V gene is TRBV15, the J gene TRBJ1-2; D remains ambiguous. Sequencing used peripheral blood mononuclear cells (PBMCs), obtained at new diagnosis, from a patient treated with antithyroid drugs. The sequence was obtained from a woman aged 25 to 39 with Graves disease. CDR3 sequence reads: CATSRDSRNAPYYGYTF. CDR3 DNA: TGTGCCACCAGCAGAGATAGCCGGAACGCACCCTACTATGGCTACACCTTC.